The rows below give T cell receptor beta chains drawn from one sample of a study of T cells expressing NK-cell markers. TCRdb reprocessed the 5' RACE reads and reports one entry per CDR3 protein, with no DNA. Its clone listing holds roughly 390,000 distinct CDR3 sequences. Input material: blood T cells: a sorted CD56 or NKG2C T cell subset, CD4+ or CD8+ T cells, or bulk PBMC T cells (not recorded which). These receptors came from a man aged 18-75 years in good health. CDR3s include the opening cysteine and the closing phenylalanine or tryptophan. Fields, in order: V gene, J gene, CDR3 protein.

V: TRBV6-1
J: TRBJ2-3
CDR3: CASSPGQGGTDTQYF

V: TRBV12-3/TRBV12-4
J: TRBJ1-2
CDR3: CASSLGQGNYGYTF

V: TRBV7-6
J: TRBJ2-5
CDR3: CASSLLAGASLTTQYF

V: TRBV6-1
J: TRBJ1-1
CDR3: CAICREMNTEAFF

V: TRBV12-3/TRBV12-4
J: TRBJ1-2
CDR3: CASSPQSGYGYTF

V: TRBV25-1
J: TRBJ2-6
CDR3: CASSEVKGARGANVLTF

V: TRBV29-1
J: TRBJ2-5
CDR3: CSVEASGGAWETQYF

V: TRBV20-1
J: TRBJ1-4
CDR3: CSARSTTRGEKLFF

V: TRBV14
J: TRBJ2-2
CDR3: CASSQDIRATGGELFF

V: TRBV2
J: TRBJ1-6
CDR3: CASKDRVDSPLHF

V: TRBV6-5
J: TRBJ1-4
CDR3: CASSYSPVEKLFF

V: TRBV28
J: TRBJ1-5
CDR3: CASSPSSAGSNQPQHF

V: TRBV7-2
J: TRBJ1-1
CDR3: CASNREYMLNTEAFF

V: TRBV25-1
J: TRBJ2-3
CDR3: CASSEFRQGPSQYF

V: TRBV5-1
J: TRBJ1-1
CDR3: CASSPFLTGKNTEAFF

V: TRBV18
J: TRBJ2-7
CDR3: CASSSGQSEQYF

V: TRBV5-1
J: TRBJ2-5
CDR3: CASSYDGGAGETQYF

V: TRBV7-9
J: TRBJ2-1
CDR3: CASSLGTSGNEQFF

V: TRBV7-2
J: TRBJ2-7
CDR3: CASSLDMLAYEQYF

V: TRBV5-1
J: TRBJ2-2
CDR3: CASDSGAPGGELFF

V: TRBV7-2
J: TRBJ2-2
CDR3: CASSPAAPNTGELFF

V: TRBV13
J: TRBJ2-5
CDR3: CASSLREEETQYF

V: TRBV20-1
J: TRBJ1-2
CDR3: CSARGTGGENNYGYTF

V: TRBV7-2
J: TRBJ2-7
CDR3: CASSLASSGGIYEQYF

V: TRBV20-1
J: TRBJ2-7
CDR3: CSALGGVGYEQYF

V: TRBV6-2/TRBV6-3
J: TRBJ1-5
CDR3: CATRSGGSNQPQHF

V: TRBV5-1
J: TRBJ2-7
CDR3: CASSSRGDPNGPPTYEQYF

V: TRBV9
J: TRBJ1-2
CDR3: CASSVPTGPGGYTF

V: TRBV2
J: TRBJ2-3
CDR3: CASGQGYEDTQYF

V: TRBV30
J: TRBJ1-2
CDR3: CAWSPYRLPPTIYGYTF

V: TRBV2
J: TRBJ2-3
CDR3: CASRGTGPDTQYF

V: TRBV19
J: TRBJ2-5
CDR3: CASQPYGQEETQYF

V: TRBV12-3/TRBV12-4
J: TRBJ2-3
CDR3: CASSNPPMGFGTQYF

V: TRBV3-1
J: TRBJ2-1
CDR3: CASSRVDNEQFF

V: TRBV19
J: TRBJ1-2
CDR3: CASRNSRTAGYGYTF

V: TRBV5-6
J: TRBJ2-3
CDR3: CASSFRLTSGADTQYF

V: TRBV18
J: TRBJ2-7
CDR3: CASTQDRGLGKKGYEQYF

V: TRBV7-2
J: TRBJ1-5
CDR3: CASSLDGPPQPQHF

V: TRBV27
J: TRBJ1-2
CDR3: CASSLYRGQGYTF

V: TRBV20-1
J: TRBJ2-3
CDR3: CSAPWRGGLDTQYF

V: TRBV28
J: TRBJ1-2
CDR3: CASMYKGGNYGYTF

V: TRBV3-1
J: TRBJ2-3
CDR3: CASSQEGPFSGFDTQYF

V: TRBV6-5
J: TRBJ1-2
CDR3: CASSPRGGRGYTF

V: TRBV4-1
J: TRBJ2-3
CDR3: CASSQWPAGGSPDTQYF

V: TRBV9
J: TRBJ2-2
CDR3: CASMPRGDTGELFF

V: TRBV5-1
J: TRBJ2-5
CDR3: CASSRTPQGQYQETQYF